This TCR beta chain was documented in a study of blood T cell repertoires in COVID-19. Overall study context: Donors in the United States, Italy and Spain gave samples during acute or convalescent COVID-19. The analysed material was cDNA or gDNA that came from T cells, B-cell-depleted T cells, or PBMCs.

Produced via immunoSEQ multiplex PCR; TCRdb's table is partial and in-frame only. The profile shows tens of thousands of clones, just over 85% of them singletons. V shed 3 bases and J shed 5 bases, with 8 bases lying between them. CDR3 length: 13 amino acids. The V gene's germline CDR1 is SGDLS and CDR2 YYNGEE. This clone turned up a few times. This specimen includes other DNA sequences encoding the same CDR3. Material: peripheral blood. The rearrangement joins TRBV9 to TRBJ2-2; unclear D gene. This sequence was found in a young man with acute or convalescent COVID-19. CDR3 nucleotide sequence: TGTGCCAGCAGCGCAGGTGGGACCGGGGAGCTGTTTTTT. Translating it yields CASSAGGTGELFF.